This TCR beta chain was captured by sequencing in a study of shared clonotypes between healthy human individuals. This clone was recorded many times. The assay was immunoSEQ multiplex PCR, and TCRdb's table has in-frame clones only and misses some. Here the sample spans about a million clones, around 76% being singletons. Per germline, CDR1 SGHNT and CDR2 YYREEE (reference sequence). The V and J ends lost 0 bases and 4 bases respectively, with 13 bases between them. The CDR3 is made up of 16 amino acids. Input material: memory CD4+ T cells sorted from blood. Subset specified: CD45RA-negative fraction. The chain carries TRBV5-4 and TRBJ2-2, with a weak D call TRBD2 (7 bases). This sequence was found in a man between 18 and 29 years old in good health. CDR3 DNA sequence: TGTGCCAGCAGCTTGGGCGGGAGAGGGGGCACCGGGGAGCTGTTTTTT. It yields the protein CASSLGGRGGTGELFF.